These T cell receptor beta chains were read from a single sample in a study of blood T cell repertoires in COVID-19. TCRdb's table, derived via immunoSEQ multiplex PCR, lists solely in-frame clones and lacks some. Altogether more than 60,000 clones are present, more than 75% being singletons, with the ten largest covering 5.8%. Source material: peripheral blood. The origin of the receptors is a human donor in a cohort sampled during active COVID-19. Each CDR3 is given with its conserved first and last residue. Fields, in order: V gene, CDR3 length, D gene, clone size, J gene, CDR3 protein, CDR3 DNA. The D gene is left open where the match is weak. Some rows mark clone size as missing; the rest say once, few, many or name a class of expanded clone.

TRBV6-5,15,-,-,TRBJ1-3,CASSYGTFAGNTIYF,TGTGCCAGCAGCTACGGGACATTCGCTGGAAACACCATATATTTT
TRBV27,16,-,-,TRBJ2-7,CASSFVSGGARNEQYF,TGTGCCAGCAGTTTTGTATCTGGAGGGGCTCGGAACGAGCAGTACTTC
TRBV7-3,12,-,-,TRBJ2-2,CASSMDTGELFF,TGTGCCAGTAGTATGGACACCGGGGAGCTGTTTTTT
TRBV6-5,14,-,-,TRBJ2-7,CASSFLENYYEQYF,TGTGCCAGCAGTTTTCTTGAGAACTACTACGAGCAGTACTTC
TRBV28,14,-,-,TRBJ2-5,CASSRTASAETQYF,TGTGCCAGCAGTCGAACCGCAAGCGCAGAGACCCAGTACTTC
TRBV5-1,15,-,-,TRBJ1-3,CASSLGTNSGNTIYF,TGCGCCAGCAGCCTTGGGACAAACTCTGGAAACACCATATATTTT
TRBV5-1,15,-,-,TRBJ1-4,CASSLVGATNEKLFF,TGCGCCAGCAGCTTGGTCGGAGCAACTAATGAAAAACTGTTTTTT
TRBV18,13,-,-,TRBJ1-5,CASSGGTNQPQHF,TGTGCCAGCTCGGGGGGGACAAATCAGCCCCAGCATTTT
TRBV5-5,14,-,once,TRBJ2-3,CASSLGRGSDTQYF,TGTGCCAGCAGCTTGGGAAGGGGGTCGGATACGCAGTATTTT
TRBV24-1,15,-,-,TRBJ2-1,CATSDRARDIHEQFF,TGTGCCACCAGTGACCGCGCCCGTGACATCCATGAGCAGTTCTTC
TRBV7-9,16,TRBD1,-,TRBJ2-1,CASSSRQGRSYNEQFF,TGTGCCAGCAGCTCCAGACAGGGAAGATCCTACAATGAGCAGTTCTTC
TRBV24-1,15,TRBD1,-,TRBJ1-3,CATTPGQGSGNTIYF,TGTGCCACCACTCCGGGACAGGGTTCCGGAAACACCATATATTTT
TRBV11-3,17,TRBD1,once,TRBJ1-1,CASSLGPQQGSNTEAFF,TGTGCCAGCAGCTTAGGCCCCCAACAGGGGTCGAACACTGAAGCTTTCTTT
TRBV5-6,14,TRBD1,-,TRBJ2-7,CASSSGGRSYEQYF,TGTGCCAGCAGCTCAGGGGGCCGCTCCTACGAGCAGTACTTC
TRBV6-5,14,-,once,TRBJ2-2,CASRWTEGAGELFF,TGTGCCAGCAGGTGGACTGAGGGGGCCGGGGAGCTGTTTTTT
TRBV7-9,18,TRBD2,-,TRBJ2-3,CASSLSASGGSGLDTQYF,TGTGCCAGCAGCTTATCGGCTAGCGGGGGCTCAGGTTTAGATACGCAGTATTTT
TRBV7-3,16,TRBD2,-,TRBJ2-3,CASSPRQRGPTDTQYF,TGTGCCAGCAGCCCCCGGCAGCGGGGGCCCACAGATACGCAGTATTTT
TRBV6-5,13,-,-,TRBJ1-5,CASSYRGNQPQHF,TGTGCCAGCAGTTACCGGGGCAATCAGCCCCAGCATTTT
TRBV12-3/TRBV12-4,13,-,-,TRBJ1-2,CASSSNRDRGYTF,TGTGCCAGCAGTTCAAATCGGGATAGGGGCTACACCTTC
TRBV4-3,17,-,-,TRBJ2-6,CASSQEFPGSGANVLTF,TGCGCCAGCAGCCAAGAGTTTCCCGGCTCTGGGGCCAACGTCCTGACTTTC
TRBV18,13,-,-,TRBJ1-4,CASSQGRGEKLFF,TGTGCCAGCTCACAGGGCCGAGGGGAAAAACTGTTTTTT
TRBV6-2/TRBV6-3,13,TRBD1,-,TRBJ2-1,CASSSQGDNEQFF,TGTGCCAGCAGTTCACAGGGGGACAATGAGCAGTTCTTC
TRBV6-2/TRBV6-3,17,-,-,TRBJ1-5,CASSYGRTSRSNQPQHF,TGTGCCAGCAGTTATGGGCGGACAAGCCGCAGCAATCAGCCCCAGCATTTT
TRBV27,14,-,-,TRBJ1-2,CASSLWVGGGGYTF,TGTGCCAGCAGTTTGTGGGTGGGAGGGGGTGGCTACACCTTC
TRBV5-1,16,-,-,TRBJ2-3,CASSLETGGNIATQYF,TGCGCCAGCAGCTTGGAGACAGGCGGCAATATCGCTACGCAGTATTTT
TRBV7-3,16,-,-,TRBJ2-5,CASSLFAGQKQETQYF,TGTGCCAGCAGCTTATTTGCGGGCCAGAAACAAGAGACCCAGTACTTC
TRBV11-2,14,-,-,TRBJ1-6,CASSFQGSGSPLHF,TGTGCCAGCAGCTTCCAGGGGTCGGGTTCACCCCTCCACTTT
TRBV9,15,-,-,TRBJ2-1,CASSVVAGPPNEQFF,TGTGCCAGCAGCGTAGTGGCGGGCCCTCCCAATGAGCAGTTCTTC
TRBV18,16,-,-,TRBJ1-2,CASSPIKGKILDGYTF,TGTGCCAGCTCACCAATAAAGGGGAAGATCCTAGATGGCTACACCTTC
TRBV9,14,-,once,TRBJ2-3,CASSVAQSPDTQYF,TGTGCCAGCAGCGTAGCCCAGTCCCCAGATACGCAGTATTTT
TRBV5-1,16,-,-,TRBJ2-5,CASSLRGNLGQETQYF,TGCGCCAGCAGCTTGCGGGGGAATTTAGGCCAAGAGACCCAGTACTTC
TRBV7-2,17,-,-,TRBJ2-6,CASRGTGGGGGANVLTF,TGTGCCAGCAGAGGTACGGGCGGAGGGGGCGGGGCCAACGTCCTGACTTTC
TRBV5-4,14,TRBD2,-,TRBJ2-7,CASSLGLAEYEQYF,TGTGCCAGCAGCTTGGGACTAGCCGAATACGAGCAGTACTTC
TRBV7-9,14,-,-,TRBJ1-5,CASSRGGENQPQHF,TGTGCCAGCAGCCGGGGAGGGGAGAATCAGCCCCAGCATTTT
TRBV7-9,12,-,-,TRBJ2-2,CASSFPNGELFF,TGTGCCAGCAGCTTCCCCAACGGGGAGCTGTTTTTT
TRBV10-3,14,-,-,TRBJ1-5,CAISGEPRGQPQHF,TGTGCCATCAGTGGAGAGCCTAGGGGCCAGCCCCAGCATTTT